This T cell receptor beta chain is drawn from a study of radiotherapy plus CTLA-4 blockade in lung cancer. Study information: Overall, roughly 17% of patients showed an objective response, while 31% attained disease control.

Alongside CTLA-4 blockade with ipilimumab, patients with chemo-refractory metastatic non-small-cell lung cancer received focal radiation. The length of the CDR3 is 16 residues. Trimming at V came to 2 bases and at J to 3 bases, leaving 3 bases not matched to a gene. Germline V gives CDR1 SGHTA, CDR2 FQGNSA. Whole-study findings and limits: The best predictor of response was reported to be early blood T cell clone dynamics, with interferon-beta.

Some clones are missing from TCRdb's copy, which holds only in-frame ones; the method was immunoSEQ multiplex PCR. The table shows 25,000 to 40,000 clones, with less than 75% occurring only once. Concerning this clone itself: As yet, its antigen is unknown.

The sample here was peripheral blood, taken from a patient treated with radiotherapy plus ipilimumab. The receptor was isolated from a human donor with non-small cell lung cancer whose response to radiotherapy plus ipilimumab could not be evaluated. This chain links TRBV7-2 with TRBJ2-1, with 11 bases identical to TRBD2. The CDR3 reads CASSLRGTSGYNEQFF. The CDR3 DNA is TGTGCCAGCAGCTTAAGAGGGACTAGCGGCTACAATGAGCAGTTCTTC.